This TCR beta chain derives from a study of radiotherapy plus CTLA-4 blockade in lung cancer (dated by TCRdb to the late 2010s). About the full investigation: Objective responses were observed in approximately 19% of enrolled patients, and disease control was achieved in about 32%. The study at large found these results: TCR clones derived from tumors expanded in peripheral blood after treatment with radiotherapy and ipilimumab. Early dynamic changes in blood T cell clones, together with increased serum interferon-beta after radiation, were reported as the strongest predictors of response.

The study evaluated CTLA-4 blockade (ipilimumab) given together with focal radiation therapy in patients who had chemo-refractory metastatic non-small-cell lung cancer. Receptor libraries were prepared by the immunoSEQ multiplex PCR assay. Sourced from immuneACCESS, this table was stored by TCRdb with only in-frame sequences that have V and J called. A share of the clones is absent; for the studies checked, an unresolved V gene accounts for under half, and the remainder has no known explanation. This sample holds over 45,000 clones; roughly 80% were observed only once. About 15% of the sample is in the top ten clones. The CDR3 goes from the cysteine to the valine over 14 residues. Only the CDR3 part of the read is kept: 42 bases, read in frame from the first base. V has 2 bases trimmed and J has 4 bases trimmed; junction bases matching no gene number 5. From the germline V gene, CDR1 is SGHTA and CDR2 is FQGNSA.

Comments on this clone: The specificity of this receptor is unknown. Per-base quality was not reported, and no clone a single base away is much larger than it.

This clonotype was sampled from a human donor with non-small cell lung cancer who had a complete response to radiotherapy plus ipilimumab. The V and J segments used are TRBV7-2 and TRBJ2-7, and TRBD2 aligns with 7 junction nucleotides. The specimen was peripheral blood, collected from a patient treated with radiotherapy plus ipilimumab. The nucleotides are TGTGCCAGCAGCTTACAACCGGGGGGATACGAGCAGTACGTC. It is translated as CASSLQPGGYEQYV.